These 6 T cell receptor beta chains share one sample of origin, sequenced in a study of Graves' ophthalmopathy and Graves' hyperthyroidism. Amplified TCR beta CDR3 regions were obtained using RNA transcripts as template. Scientists carried out first-round RT-PCR using HTBI primers and then a second-round multiplex PCR. Via MiXCR, TCRdb re-called the multiplex PCR reads, giving one row per CDR3 protein. Here the sample spans over a million distinct CDR3 sequences, about 35% being singletons. Sequenced: peripheral blood or thyroid tissue (not recorded which). These TCRs come from an adult man with Graves' hyperthyroidism.

Remarks on this clonotype: Lacking the conserved final phenylalanine or tryptophan, this CDR3 likely reflects a read error. V gene TRBV28 combines with J gene TRBJ1-1; tentatively, D is TRBD1 (5 bases). V was trimmed by 6 bases and J by 4 bases, leaving 12 bases between them. In germline, CDR1 is MDHEN, CDR2 SYDVKM. CDR3 size: 13 residues. The CDR3 is CASSWDQTTEAFS. As DNA, the CDR3 is TGTGCCAGCAGCTGGGACCAGACCACTGAAGCTTTCTCT.

This clonotype was recorded a few times. V is TRBV2 and J is TRBJ2-7, with D unresolved. Germline-derived CDR1 and CDR2 are SNHLY and FYNNEI. The CDR3 is made up of 12 amino acids. The germline V and J ends were trimmed by 4 bases and 6 bases, with 10 bases remaining between them. CDR3 sequence reads: CASSVSRAEQYF. CDR3 DNA sequence: TGTGCCAGCAGTGTTAGTAGGGCCGAGCAGTACTTC.

The V call is TRBV15, the J call TRBJ2-5, with D unclear. The ends were cut back, 4 bases at V and 9 bases at J, with 21 bases in the middle. There are 15 residues in the CDR3. Germline V gene lookup returns CDR1 LNHNV and CDR2 YYDKDF (reference sequence). The CDR3, as DNA: TGTGCCACCAGCACCCACGAATCCCAATTTCAGCCCCAGTACTTC. Its translation: CATSTHESQFQPQYF. Variable domain in full (rest from reference TRBV15 and TRBJ2-5): DAMVIQNPRYQVTQFGKPVTLSCSQTLNHNVMYWYQQKSSQAPKLLFHYYDKDFNNEADTPDNFQSRRPNTSFCFLDIRSPGLGDTAMYLCATSTHESQFQPQYFGPGTRLLVL.

The genes are TRBV7-9 and TRBJ2-7, with 9 bases that match TRBD1. This CDR3 comprises 13 residues. With V trimmed by 7 bases and J by 4 bases, 5 bases remained unmatched. The germline CDR1 and CDR2 sequences are SEHNR and FQNEAQ (reference sequence). CDR3 residues: CASTPGTGYEQYF. The CDR3 region has the DNA TGTGCCAGCACCCCAGGGACAGGGTACGAGCAGTACTTC.

About this clonotype itself: A read error may explain this, as a much larger clone is one base away. The chain employs TRBV7-2 and TRBJ2-5, with D tentatively TRBD2 (5 bases). Looked up from germline, CDR1 is SGHTA and CDR2 is FQGNSA. CDR3 length: 15 residues. The CDR3 is CASSLARAYQETQCF. For the CDR3, the DNA is TGTGCCAGCAGCTTAGCGCGGGCCTACCAAGAGACCCAGTGCTTC.

This clonotype came up a few times. CDR3 sequence reads: CASSQDRIAGSQETQYF. The CDR3 region has the DNA TGCGCCAGCAGCCAAGATCGGATAGCGGGATCACAAGAGACCCAGTACTTC. This chain uses TRBV4-3 with TRBJ2-5, with 8 bases fitting TRBD2. V trimming: 0 bases; J trimming: 2 bases; junction bases outside the gene matches: 8. This CDR3 comprises 17 residues. Germline CDR1 reads LGHNA; CDR2 reads YSLEER.